This T cell receptor beta chain was captured by sequencing in a study of response to subunit inactivated influenza vaccine. Overall study results and limits: Only a handful of new T cells, the authors suggested, are recruited with each seasonal influenza vaccination.

In regard to this clonotype: The antigen is undetermined.

MiXCR was run by TCRdb on the RT-PCR reads, yielding one entry per CDR3 protein. The sample holds 490,000 or so distinct CDR3 sequences, around 8% seen once. The sample here was PBMCs from blood, taken 23 to 25 months after vaccination. The TCR was taken from a man in his fifties or sixties who received an inactivated influenza vaccine.

DNA of the CDR3: TGCAGTGCTTGGCAGCCAACTAATGAAAAACTGTTTTTT. Translating it yields CSAWQPTNEKLFF. The V call is TRBV20-1, the J call TRBJ1-4, with D unclear. The germline V gene encodes CDR1 DFQATT and CDR2 SNEGSKA (reference sequence). The CDR3 loop spans 13 amino acids. V shed 5 bases and J shed 0 bases, with 7 bases lying between them.